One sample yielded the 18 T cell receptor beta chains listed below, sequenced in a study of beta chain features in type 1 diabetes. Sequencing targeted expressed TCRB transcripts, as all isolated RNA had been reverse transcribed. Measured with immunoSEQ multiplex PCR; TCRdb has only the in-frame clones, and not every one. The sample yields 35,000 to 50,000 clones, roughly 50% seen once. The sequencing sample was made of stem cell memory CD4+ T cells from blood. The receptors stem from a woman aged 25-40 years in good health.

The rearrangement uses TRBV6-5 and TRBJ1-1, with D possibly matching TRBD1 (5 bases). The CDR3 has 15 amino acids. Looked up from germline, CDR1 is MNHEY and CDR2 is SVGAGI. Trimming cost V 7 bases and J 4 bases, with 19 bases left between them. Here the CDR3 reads CASTITWGVSTEAFF. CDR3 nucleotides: TGTGCCAGCACTATAACGTGGGGGGTGAGCACTGAAGCTTTCTTT.

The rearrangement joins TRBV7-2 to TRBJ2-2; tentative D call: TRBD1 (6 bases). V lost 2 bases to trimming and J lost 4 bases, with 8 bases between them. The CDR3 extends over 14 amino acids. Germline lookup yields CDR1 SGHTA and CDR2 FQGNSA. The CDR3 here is CASSLWTATGELFF. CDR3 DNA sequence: TGTGCCAGCAGCTTATGGACAGCCACCGGGGAGCTGTTTTTT.

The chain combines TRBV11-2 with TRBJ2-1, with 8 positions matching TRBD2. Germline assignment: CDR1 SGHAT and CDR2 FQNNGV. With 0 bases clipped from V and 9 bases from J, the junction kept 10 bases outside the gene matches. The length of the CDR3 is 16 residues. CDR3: CASSLDLGTGGAEQFF. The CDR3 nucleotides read TGTGCCAGCAGCTTAGATCTCGGAACGGGAGGGGCTGAGCAGTTCTTC.

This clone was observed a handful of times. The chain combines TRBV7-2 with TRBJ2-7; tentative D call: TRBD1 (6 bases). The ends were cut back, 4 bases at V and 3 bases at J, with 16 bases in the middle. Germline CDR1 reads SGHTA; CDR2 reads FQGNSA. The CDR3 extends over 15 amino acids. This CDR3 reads CASSSGQPPLYEQYF. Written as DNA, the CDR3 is TGTGCCAGCAGCTCGGGACAACCGCCCCTCTACGAGCAGTACTTC. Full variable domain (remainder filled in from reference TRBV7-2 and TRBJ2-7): GAGVSQSPSNKVTEKGKDVELRCDPISGHTALYWYRQSLGQGLEFLIYFQGNSAPDKSGLPSDRFSAERTGGSVSTLTIQRTQQEDSAVYLCASSSGQPPLYEQYFGPGTRLTVT.

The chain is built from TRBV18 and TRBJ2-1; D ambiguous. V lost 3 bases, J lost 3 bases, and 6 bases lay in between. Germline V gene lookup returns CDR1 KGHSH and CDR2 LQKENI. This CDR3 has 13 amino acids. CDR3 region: CASSPGDYNEQFF. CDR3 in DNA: TGTGCCAGCTCACCGGGCGACTACAATGAGCAGTTCTTC.

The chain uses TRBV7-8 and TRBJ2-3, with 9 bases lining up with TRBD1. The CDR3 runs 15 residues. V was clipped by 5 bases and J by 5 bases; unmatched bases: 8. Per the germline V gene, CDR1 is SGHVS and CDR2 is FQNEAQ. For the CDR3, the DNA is TGTGCCAGCAGCATAGGACAGGGGCCGATAGATACGCAGTATTTT. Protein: CASSIGQGPIDTQYF.

The CDR3, as DNA: TGTGCCAGCAGCTTGGTCGGACTAGCGGGAGTAGACGGGGAGCTGTTTTTT. Amino acid sequence: CASSLVGLAGVDGELFF. The V and J genes are TRBV5-6 and TRBJ2-2; TRBD2 aligns across 13 bases. With 0 bases clipped from V and 7 bases from J, the junction kept 6 bases outside the gene matches. Germline-derived CDR1 and CDR2 are SGHDT and YYEEEE. The CDR3 loop spans 17 amino acids.

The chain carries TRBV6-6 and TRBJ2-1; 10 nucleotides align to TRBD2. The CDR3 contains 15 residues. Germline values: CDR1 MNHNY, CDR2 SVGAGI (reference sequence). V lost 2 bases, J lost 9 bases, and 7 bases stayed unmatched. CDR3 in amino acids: CASSYRLAGVSEQFF. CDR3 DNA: TGTGCCAGCAGTTACAGGCTAGCGGGAGTAAGTGAGCAGTTCTTC.

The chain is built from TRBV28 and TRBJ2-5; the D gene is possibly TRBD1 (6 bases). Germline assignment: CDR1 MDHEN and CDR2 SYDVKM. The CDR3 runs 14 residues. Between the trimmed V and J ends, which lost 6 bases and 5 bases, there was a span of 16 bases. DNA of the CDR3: TGTGCCAGCAGAGCTACAGGGTTAGGGGAGACCCAGTACTTC. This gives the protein CASRATGLGETQYF.

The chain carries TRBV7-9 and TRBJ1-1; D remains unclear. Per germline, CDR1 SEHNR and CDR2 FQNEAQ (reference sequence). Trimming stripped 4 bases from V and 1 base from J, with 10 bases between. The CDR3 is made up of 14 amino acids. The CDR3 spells CASSSNSGNTEAFF. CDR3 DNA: TGTGCCAGCAGCTCAAATTCGGGGAACACTGAAGCTTTCTTT.

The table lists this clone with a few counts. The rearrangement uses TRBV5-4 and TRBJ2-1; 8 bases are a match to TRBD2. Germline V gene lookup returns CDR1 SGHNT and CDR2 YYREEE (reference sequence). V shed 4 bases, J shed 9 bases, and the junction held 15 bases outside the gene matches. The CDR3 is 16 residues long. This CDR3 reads CASSPGQRESLGEQFF. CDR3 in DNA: TGTGCCAGCAGCCCCGGTCAGCGGGAGTCCCTCGGTGAGCAGTTCTTC.

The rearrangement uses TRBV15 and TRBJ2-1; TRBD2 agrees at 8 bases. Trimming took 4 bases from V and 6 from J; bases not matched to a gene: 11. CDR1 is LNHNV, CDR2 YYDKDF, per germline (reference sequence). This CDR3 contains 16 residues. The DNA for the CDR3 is TGTGCCACCAGCACTGGGGCTTTCGGGGGGGGCAATGAGCAGTTCTTC. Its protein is CATSTGAFGGGNEQFF. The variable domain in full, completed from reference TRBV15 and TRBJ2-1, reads DAMVIQNPRYQVTQFGKPVTLSCSQTLNHNVMYWYQQKSSQAPKLLFHYYDKDFNNEADTPDNFQSRRPNTSFCFLDIRSPGLGDTAMYLCATSTGAFGGGNEQFFGPGTRLTVL.

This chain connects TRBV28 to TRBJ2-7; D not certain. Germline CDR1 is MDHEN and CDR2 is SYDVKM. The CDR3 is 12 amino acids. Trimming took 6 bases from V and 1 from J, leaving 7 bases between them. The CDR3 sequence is CASRSPSYEQYF. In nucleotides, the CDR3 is TGTGCCAGCAGGTCCCCGTCCTACGAGCAGTACTTC.

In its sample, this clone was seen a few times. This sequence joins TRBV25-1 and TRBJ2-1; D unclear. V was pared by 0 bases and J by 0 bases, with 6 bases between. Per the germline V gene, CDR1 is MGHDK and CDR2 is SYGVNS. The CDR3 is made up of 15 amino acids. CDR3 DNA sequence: TGTGCCAGCAGTGAATATAGAAGCTCCTACAATGAGCAGTTCTTC. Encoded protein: CASSEYRSSYNEQFF.

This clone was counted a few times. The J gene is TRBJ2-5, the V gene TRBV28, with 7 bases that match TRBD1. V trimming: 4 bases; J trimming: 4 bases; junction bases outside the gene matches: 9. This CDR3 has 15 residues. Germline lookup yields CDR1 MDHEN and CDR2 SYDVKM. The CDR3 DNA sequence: TGTGCCAGCAGTTCCATCAGGGGGTCGGGAGAGACCCAGTACTTC. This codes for CASSSIRGSGETQYF.

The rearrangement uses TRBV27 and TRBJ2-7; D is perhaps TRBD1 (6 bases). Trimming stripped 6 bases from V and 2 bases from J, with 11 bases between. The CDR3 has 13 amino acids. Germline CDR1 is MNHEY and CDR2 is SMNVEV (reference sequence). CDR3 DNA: TGTGCCAGCAGGGGACAAGGGCCCTACGAGCAGTACTTC. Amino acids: CASRGQGPYEQYF.

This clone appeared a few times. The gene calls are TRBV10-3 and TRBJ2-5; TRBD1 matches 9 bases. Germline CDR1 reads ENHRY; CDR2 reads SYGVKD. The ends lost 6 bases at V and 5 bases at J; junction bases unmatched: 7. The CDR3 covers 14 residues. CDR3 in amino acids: CAIRQSGTGETQYF. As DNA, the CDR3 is TGTGCCATCAGACAATCCGGGACAGGGGAGACCCAGTACTTC.

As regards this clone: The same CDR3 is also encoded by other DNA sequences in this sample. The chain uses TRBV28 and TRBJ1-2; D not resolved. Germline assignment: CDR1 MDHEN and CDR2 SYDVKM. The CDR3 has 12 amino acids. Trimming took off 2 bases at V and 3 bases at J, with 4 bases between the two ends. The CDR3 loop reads CASSLGDYGYTF. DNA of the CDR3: TGTGCCAGCAGTTTAGGAGACTATGGCTACACCTTC.